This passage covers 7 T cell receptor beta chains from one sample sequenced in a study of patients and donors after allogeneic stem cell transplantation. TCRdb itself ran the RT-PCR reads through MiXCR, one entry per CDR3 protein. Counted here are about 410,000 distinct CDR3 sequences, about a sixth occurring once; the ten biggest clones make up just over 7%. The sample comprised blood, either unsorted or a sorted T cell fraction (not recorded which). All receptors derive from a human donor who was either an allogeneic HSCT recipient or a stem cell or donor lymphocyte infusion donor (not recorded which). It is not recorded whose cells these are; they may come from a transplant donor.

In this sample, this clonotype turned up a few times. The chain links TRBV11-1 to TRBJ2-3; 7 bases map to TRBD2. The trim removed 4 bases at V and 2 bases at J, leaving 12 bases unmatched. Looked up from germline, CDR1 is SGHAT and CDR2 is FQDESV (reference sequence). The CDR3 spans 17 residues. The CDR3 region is CASSSRRGGRPTDTQYF. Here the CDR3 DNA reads TGTGCCAGCAGCTCCCGGAGAGGCGGGAGACCCACAGATACGCAGTATTTT.

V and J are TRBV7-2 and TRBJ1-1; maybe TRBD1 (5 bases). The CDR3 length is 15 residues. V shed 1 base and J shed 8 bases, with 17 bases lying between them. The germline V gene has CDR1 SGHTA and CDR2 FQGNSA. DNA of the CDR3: TGTGCCAGCAGCTTAGATCCTTATGACAGTATCGAAGCTTTCTTT. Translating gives CASSLDPYDSIEAFF. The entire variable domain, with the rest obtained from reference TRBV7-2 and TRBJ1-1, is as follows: GAGVSQSPSNKVTEKGKDVELRCDPISGHTALYWYRQSLGQGLEFLIYFQGNSAPDKSGLPSDRFSAERTGGSVSTLTIQRTQQEDSAVYLCASSLDPYDSIEAFFGQGTRLTVV.

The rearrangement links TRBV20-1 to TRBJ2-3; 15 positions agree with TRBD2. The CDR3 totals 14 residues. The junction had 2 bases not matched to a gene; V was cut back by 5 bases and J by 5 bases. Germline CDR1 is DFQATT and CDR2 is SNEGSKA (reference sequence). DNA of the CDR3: TGCAGTGCTTGGACTAGCGGGGGGGGAGATACGCAGTATTTT. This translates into CSAWTSGGGDTQYF.

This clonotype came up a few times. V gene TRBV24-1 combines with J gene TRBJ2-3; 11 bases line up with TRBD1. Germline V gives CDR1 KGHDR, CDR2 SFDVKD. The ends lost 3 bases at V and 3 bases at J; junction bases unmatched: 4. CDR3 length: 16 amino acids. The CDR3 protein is CATSDLGQGATDTQYF. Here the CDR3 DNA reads TGTGCCACCAGTGATCTCGGACAGGGGGCAACAGATACGCAGTATTTT.

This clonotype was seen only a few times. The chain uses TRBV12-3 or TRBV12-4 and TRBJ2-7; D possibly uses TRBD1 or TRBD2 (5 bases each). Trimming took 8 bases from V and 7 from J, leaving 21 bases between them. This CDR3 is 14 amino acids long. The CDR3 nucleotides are TGTGCCAGCCCCCGGGTAGCAAAAGAGGGGGAGCAGTACTTC. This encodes CASPRVAKEGEQYF.

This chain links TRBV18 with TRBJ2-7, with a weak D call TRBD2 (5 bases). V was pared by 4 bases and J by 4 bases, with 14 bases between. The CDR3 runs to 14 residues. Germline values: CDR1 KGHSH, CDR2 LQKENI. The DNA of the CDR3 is TGTGCCAGCTCACATACGGGGTCCCCATACGAGCAGTACTTC. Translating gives CASSHTGSPYEQYF.

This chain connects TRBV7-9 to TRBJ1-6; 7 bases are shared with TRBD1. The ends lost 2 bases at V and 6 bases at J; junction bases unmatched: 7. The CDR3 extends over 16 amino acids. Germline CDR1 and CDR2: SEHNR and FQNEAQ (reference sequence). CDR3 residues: CASSLLLGTANSPLHF. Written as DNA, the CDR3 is TGTGCCAGCAGCTTACTCTTAGGGACAGCTAATTCACCCCTCCACTTT.